This T cell receptor beta chain came from a study of control samples from healthy donors and cancer patients. The repertoire was sequenced with immunoSEQ multiplex PCR; TCRdb's copy has only in-frame clones and lacks some. The profile shows 94,000 or so clones, about four fifths of them singletons. CDR1 and CDR2 from the germline V gene are SGHDT and YYEEEE. The V and J ends lost 1 base and 7 bases, in that order; junction bases with no gene match: 10. The CDR3 covers 15 residues. The sequenced sample consisted of PBMCs. V usage is TRBV5-6 and J usage is TRBJ1-2; TRBD1 matches at 7 bases. The clonotype was recovered from a man aged 65 to 85 with lung cancer. CDR3 loop: CASSLTGTATGGYTF. Written as DNA, the CDR3 is TGTGCCAGCAGCTTGACCGGGACAGCGACGGGTGGCTACACCTTC.